This T cell receptor (beta chain) was identified during a study of response to subunit inactivated influenza vaccine. V trimming: 4 bases; J trimming: 7 bases; junction bases outside the gene matches: 7. There are 14 residues in the CDR3. Per germline, CDR1 SGHDT and CDR2 YYEEEE. Overall study results and limits: Researchers suggested that each seasonal influenza vaccination recruits few new T cells.

This clonotype was counted a few times. Its antigen is currently unknown. TCRdb processed the RT-PCR reads anew with MiXCR; each CDR3 protein has one entry. This table has fewer than 600,000 distinct CDR3 sequences, approximately 7.3% appearing once. This specimen was PBMCs from blood, taken 23 months after vaccination. This TCR was sampled from a man aged 45 to 75 who received an inactivated influenza vaccine. The gene calls are TRBV5-6 and TRBJ1-2; TRBD1 matches at 10 bases. The CDR3 is CASSRDRGASGYTF. The CDR3 DNA reads TGTGCCAGCAGCCGGGACAGGGGTGCCAGTGGCTACACCTTC.